This T cell receptor (beta chain) was sequenced during a study of T cell responses to AZD1222 COVID-19 vaccine. A note on this clone: Its antigen is unidentified.

The table came from immunoSEQ multiplex PCR; TCRdb's copy has only in-frame clones and leaves some out. The repertoire holds more than 150,000 clones, with 70% to 90% as singletons. Points from the study as a whole: Reportedly, close to half of spike-specific TCRs are directed against unmutated variant regions.

The CDR3 sequence is 13 residues long. Trimming took off 9 bases at V and 6 bases at J, with 14 bases between the two ends. Germline assignment: CDR1 KGHDR and CDR2 SFDVKD. The chain carries TRBV24-1 and TRBJ1-3; possibly TRBD1 for D (6 bases). The source material was peripheral blood, sampled on day 0 of AZD1222 vaccination. The sequence was obtained from an adult in good health. This CDR3 is CATVGGVVNTIYF. CDR3 bases: TGTGCCACCGTAGGGGGGGTAGTAAACACCATATATTTT.